The 10 T cell receptor beta chains below all came from one sample that was sequenced in a study of cytomegalovirus exposure and HLA in healthy donors. TCRdb's copy holds only in-frame clones and misses some; the assay was immunoSEQ multiplex PCR. The sample includes over 100,000 clones, roughly 89% seen only once; the top ten take 0.95% to 1.5%. Sequencing was carried out using PBMCs. Receptor source: a woman aged 18-29 years in good health and CMV-seronegative.

The V gene is TRBV27, the J gene TRBJ2-1; possible D gene TRBD1, 6 bases. Germline V gives CDR1 MNHEY, CDR2 SMNVEV (reference sequence). The ends were cut back, 2 bases at V and 3 bases at J, with 11 bases in the middle. The CDR3 is 15 amino acids. The CDR3 region is CASSLRTGFYNEQFF. For the CDR3, the DNA is TGTGCCAGCAGTTTAAGAACAGGGTTCTACAATGAGCAGTTCTTC.

J is TRBJ1-5 and V is TRBV11-2; weak D call: TRBD1 (6 bases). Germline CDR1 reads SGHAT; CDR2 reads FQNNGV. The V end lost 4 bases, the J end lost 7 bases, and 14 bases lay between the germline ends. This CDR3 contains 14 residues. The chain's CDR3 is CASSYDRNQQPQHF. The DNA for the CDR3 is TGTGCCAGCAGCTACGACAGGAATCAACAGCCCCAGCATTTT.

This rearrangement joins TRBV6-1 to TRBJ1-5, with 8 positions matching TRBD1. Germline-derived CDR1 and CDR2 are MNHNS and SASEGT. CDR3 length equals 14 residues. The trim removed 7 bases at V and 4 bases at J, leaving 6 bases unmatched. The CDR3 DNA sequence: TGTGCCAGCAACCCTTGGACAGGGAATCAGCCCCAGCATTTT. Residues: CASNPWTGNQPQHF.

The V and J genes are TRBV4-1 and TRBJ2-5; D possibly corresponds to TRBD2 (7 bases). V lost 4 bases to trimming and J lost 1 base, with 19 bases between them. CDR3 length: 17 residues. Germline V gives CDR1 MGHRA, CDR2 YSYEKL. The CDR3 spells CASSPGGGGLLQETQYF. CDR3 bases: TGCGCCAGCAGCCCCGGAGGGGGGGGGCTCCTCCAAGAGACCCAGTACTTC.

This rearrangement joins TRBV19 to TRBJ1-6, with D possibly TRBD1 on 6 matching bases. Germline CDR1 reads LNHDA; CDR2 reads SQIVND (reference sequence). The germline V and J ends were trimmed by 5 bases and 11 bases, with 19 bases remaining between them. This CDR3 has 15 amino acids. CDR3: CASSVVGRGSAPLHF. The DNA for the CDR3 is TGTGCCAGTAGTGTCGTCGGCAGGGGATCGGCACCCCTCCACTTT.

This sequence joins TRBV5-8 and TRBJ1-5, with D tentatively TRBD1 (5 bases). CDR1 SGHTS and CDR2 YDEGEE come from the germline V gene. This CDR3 is 15 amino acids long. V was pared by 4 bases and J by 7 bases, with 18 bases between. CDR3 nucleotide sequence: TGTGCCAGCAGCCCCCCCCTCAGCGGGGGGCAGCCCCAGCATTTT. Protein: CASSPPLSGGQPQHF.

This sequence joins TRBV5-4 and TRBJ1-4; the D gene is possibly TRBD1 (5 bases). Trimming shortened V by 3 bases and J by 1 base, and 7 bases separated the two germline ends. Germline assignment: CDR1 SGHNT and CDR2 YYREEE (reference sequence). The CDR3 contains 14 residues. The CDR3 nucleotides are TGTGCCAGCAGCTCCGACAGAACTAATGAAAAACTGTTTTTT. Translated: CASSSDRTNEKLFF.

The chain employs TRBV27 and TRBJ1-2; D unresolved. The CDR3 is 12 residues long. CDR1 MNHEY and CDR2 SMNVEV come from the germline V gene (reference sequence). Trimming shortened V by 2 bases and J by 2 bases, and 3 bases separated the two germline ends. DNA for the CDR3: TGTGCCAGCAGTTTAGGCAACTATGGCTACACCTTC. Its protein product is CASSLGNYGYTF.

In its sample, this clone was seen a few times. Compared with germline, one end of the junction differs, possibly owing to a read error. The chain joins TRBV11-3 to TRBJ2-5; D is perhaps TRBD1 (7 bases). This CDR3 has 18 amino acids. Per the germline V gene, CDR1 is SGHNT and CDR2 is YENEEA. The CDR3 bases are TGTGCCAGCAGCCTAGACCAAGGCGGGACAGCAGCTTCAGAGACCCAGTACTTC. This codes for CASSLDQGGTAASETQYF.

The CDR3 protein is CASSLDKWSSGNTIYF. The DNA for the CDR3 is TGTGCCAGCAGCTTGGACAAATGGAGCTCTGGAAACACCATATATTTT. V usage is TRBV5-4 and J usage is TRBJ1-3; D ambiguous. Trimming left V 0 bases short and J 0 bases short, with 10 bases between. This CDR3 is built from 16 residues. The germline gives CDR1 SGHNT, CDR2 YYREEE (reference sequence).